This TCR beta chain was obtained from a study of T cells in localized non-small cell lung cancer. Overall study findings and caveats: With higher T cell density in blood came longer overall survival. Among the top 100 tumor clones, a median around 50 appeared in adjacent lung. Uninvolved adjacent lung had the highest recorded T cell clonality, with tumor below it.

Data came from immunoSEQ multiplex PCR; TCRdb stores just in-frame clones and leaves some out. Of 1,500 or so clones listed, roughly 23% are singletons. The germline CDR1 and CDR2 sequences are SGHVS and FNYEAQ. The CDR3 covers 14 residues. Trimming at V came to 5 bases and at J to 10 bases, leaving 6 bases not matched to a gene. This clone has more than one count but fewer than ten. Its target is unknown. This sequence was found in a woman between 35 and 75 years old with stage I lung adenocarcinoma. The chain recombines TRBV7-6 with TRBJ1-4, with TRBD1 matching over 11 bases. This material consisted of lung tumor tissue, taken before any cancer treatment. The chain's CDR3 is CASSTGTGGGKLFF. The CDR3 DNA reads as TGTGCCAGCAGCACCGGGACAGGGGGAGGAAAACTGTTTTTT.